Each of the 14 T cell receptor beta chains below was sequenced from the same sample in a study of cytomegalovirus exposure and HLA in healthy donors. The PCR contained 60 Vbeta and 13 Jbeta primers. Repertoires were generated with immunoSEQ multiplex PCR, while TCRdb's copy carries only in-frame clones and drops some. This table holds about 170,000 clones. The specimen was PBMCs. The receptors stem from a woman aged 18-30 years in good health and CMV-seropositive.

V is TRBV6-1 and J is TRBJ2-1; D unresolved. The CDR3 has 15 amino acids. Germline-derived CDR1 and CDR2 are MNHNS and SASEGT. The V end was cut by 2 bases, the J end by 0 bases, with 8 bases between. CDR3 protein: CASSERGSSYNEQFF. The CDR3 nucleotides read TGTGCCAGCAGTGAACGCGGCAGCTCCTACAATGAGCAGTTCTTC.

The CDR3: CASSEEGTGGETQYF. The CDR3 DNA sequence: TGTGCCAGCAGTGAAGAAGGAACGGGTGGGGAGACCCAGTACTTC. V usage is TRBV2 and J usage is TRBJ2-5, with D uncertain. The CDR3 is 15 amino acids. Per germline, CDR1 SNHLY and CDR2 FYNNEI. Trimming stripped 1 base from V and 5 bases from J, with 14 bases between.

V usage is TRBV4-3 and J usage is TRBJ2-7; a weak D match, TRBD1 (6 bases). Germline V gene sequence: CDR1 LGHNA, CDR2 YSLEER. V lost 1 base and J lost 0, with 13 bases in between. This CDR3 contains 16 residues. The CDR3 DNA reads TGCGCCAGCAGCCAAGTTTGGCTGGGGGCCTCCTACGAGCAGTACTTC. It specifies CASSQVWLGASYEQYF.

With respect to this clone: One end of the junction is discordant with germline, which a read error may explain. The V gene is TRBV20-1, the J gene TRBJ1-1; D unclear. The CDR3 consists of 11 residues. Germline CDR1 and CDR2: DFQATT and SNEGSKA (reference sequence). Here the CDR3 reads CGAAPNTEAFF. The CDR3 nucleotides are TGTGGAGCGGCGCCAAACACTGAAGCTTTCTTT.

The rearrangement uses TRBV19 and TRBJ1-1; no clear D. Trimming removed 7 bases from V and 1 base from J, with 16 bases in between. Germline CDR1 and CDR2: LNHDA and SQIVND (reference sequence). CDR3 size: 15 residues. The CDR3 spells CASTSGRGKNTEAFF. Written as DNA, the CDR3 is TGTGCCAGTACTAGCGGGCGGGGAAAGAACACTGAAGCTTTCTTT.

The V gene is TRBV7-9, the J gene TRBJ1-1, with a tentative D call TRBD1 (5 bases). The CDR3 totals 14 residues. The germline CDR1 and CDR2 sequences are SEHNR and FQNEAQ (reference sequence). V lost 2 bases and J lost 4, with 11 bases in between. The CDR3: CASSLPAGRTEAFF. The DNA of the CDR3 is TGTGCCAGCAGCTTACCCGCAGGGCGCACTGAAGCTTTCTTT.

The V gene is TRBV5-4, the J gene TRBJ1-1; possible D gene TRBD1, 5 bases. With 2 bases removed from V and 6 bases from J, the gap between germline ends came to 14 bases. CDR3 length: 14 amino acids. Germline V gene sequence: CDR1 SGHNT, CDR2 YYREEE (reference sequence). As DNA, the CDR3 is TGTGCCAGCAGCTTTGACAGCTCGGATGCTGAAGCTTTCTTT. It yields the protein CASSFDSSDAEAFF.

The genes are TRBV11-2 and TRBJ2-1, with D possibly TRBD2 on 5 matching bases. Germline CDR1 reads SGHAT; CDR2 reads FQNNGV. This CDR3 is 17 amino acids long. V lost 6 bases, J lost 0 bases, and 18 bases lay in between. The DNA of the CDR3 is TGTGCCAGCAGTACATACAAGGACTTAACCTCCTACAATGAGCAGTTCTTC. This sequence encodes CASSTYKDLTSYNEQFF.

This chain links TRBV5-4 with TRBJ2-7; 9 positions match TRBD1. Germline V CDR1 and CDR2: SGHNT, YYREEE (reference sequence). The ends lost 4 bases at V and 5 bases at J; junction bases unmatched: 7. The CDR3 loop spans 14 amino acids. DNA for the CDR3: TGTGCCAGCAGCGGGCGGGACAGGGTTCACGAGCAGTACTTC. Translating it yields CASSGRDRVHEQYF.

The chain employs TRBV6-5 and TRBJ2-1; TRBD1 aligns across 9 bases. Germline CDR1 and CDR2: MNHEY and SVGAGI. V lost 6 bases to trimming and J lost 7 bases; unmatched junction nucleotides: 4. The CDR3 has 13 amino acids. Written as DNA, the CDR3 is TGTGCCAGCAGGGACAGGGGATGGAATGAGCAGTTCTTC. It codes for CASRDRGWNEQFF.

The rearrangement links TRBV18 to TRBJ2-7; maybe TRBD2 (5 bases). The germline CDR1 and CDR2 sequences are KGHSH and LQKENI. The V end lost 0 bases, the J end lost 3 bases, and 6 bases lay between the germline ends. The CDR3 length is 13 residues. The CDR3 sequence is CASSPPSGYEQYF. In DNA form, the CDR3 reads TGTGCCAGCTCACCACCAAGCGGCTACGAGCAGTACTTC.

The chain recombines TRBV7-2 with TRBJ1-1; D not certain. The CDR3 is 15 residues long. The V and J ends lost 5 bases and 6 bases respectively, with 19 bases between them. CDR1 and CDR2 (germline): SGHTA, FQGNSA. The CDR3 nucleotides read TGTGCCAGCAGCCCCCCCCTAGGCAAGATCGCTGAAGCTTTCTTT. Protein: CASSPPLGKIAEAFF.

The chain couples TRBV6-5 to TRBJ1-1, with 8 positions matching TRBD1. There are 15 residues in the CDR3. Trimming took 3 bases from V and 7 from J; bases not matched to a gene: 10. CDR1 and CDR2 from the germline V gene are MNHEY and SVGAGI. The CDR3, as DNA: TGTGCCAGCAGTTATGCGCCTTGGACAGGGCATGAAGCTTTCTTT. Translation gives CASSYAPWTGHEAFF.

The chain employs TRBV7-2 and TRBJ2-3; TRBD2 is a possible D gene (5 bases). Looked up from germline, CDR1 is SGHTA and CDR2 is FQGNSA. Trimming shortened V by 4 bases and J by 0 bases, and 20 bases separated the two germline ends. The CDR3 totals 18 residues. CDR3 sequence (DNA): TGTGCCAGCAGCTCTAAAGTGGCGGCGGGCGTTAGCACAGATACGCAGTATTTT. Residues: CASSSKVAAGVSTDTQYF.